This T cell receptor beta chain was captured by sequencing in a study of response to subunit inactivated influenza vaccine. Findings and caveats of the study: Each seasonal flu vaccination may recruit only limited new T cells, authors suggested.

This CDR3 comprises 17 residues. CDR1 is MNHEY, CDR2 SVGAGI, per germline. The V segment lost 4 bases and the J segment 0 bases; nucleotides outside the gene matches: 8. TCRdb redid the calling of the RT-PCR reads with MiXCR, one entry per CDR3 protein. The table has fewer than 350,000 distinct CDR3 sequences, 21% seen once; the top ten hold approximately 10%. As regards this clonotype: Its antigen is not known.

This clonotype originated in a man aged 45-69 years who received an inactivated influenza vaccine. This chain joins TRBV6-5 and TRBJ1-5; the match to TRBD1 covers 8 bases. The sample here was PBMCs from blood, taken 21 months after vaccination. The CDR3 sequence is CASSSRTGRLSNQPQHF. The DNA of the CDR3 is TGTGCCAGCAGTTCCCGGACAGGGAGACTTAGCAATCAGCCCCAGCATTTT.